Shown below are 20 T cell receptor beta chains from a single sample sequenced in a study of cytomegalovirus exposure and HLA in healthy donors. PCR employed 60 Vbeta and 13 Jbeta primers. Libraries were prepared by immunoSEQ multiplex PCR; TCRdb keeps only in-frame clonotypes and omits some of them. The sample shows over 65,000 clones, 75% to 85% of them seen only once. The sequenced sample was PBMCs. The receptor set was obtained from a human donor in good health.

The chain couples TRBV27 to TRBJ1-1; 9 bases are a match to TRBD1. Germline CDR1 is MNHEY and CDR2 is SMNVEV (reference sequence). The CDR3 runs 15 residues. V dropped 5 bases and J dropped 1; count of bases not matched to a gene: 5. The CDR3 sequence is CASSTRDRANTEAFF. DNA of the CDR3: TGTGCCAGCAGTACCCGGGACAGGGCGAACACTGAAGCTTTCTTT.

This clone turned up a few times. V gene TRBV19 combines with J gene TRBJ1-4; TRBD1 matches at 8 bases. The trim removed 7 bases at V and 7 bases at J, leaving 11 bases unmatched. CDR3 length: 15 amino acids. Germline V gene sequence: CDR1 LNHDA, CDR2 SQIVND (reference sequence). CDR3 sequence reads: CASTQTGTGPEKLFF. The CDR3 coding sequence is TGTGCCAGTACCCAAACCGGGACAGGCCCTGAAAAACTGTTTTTT.

The rearrangement uses TRBV16 and TRBJ2-7; tentatively, D is TRBD1 (6 bases). The CDR3 totals 13 residues. V lost 4 bases and J 6 bases, leaving 13 bases between the germline ends. Per the germline V gene, CDR1 is KGHSY and CDR2 is FQNENV. The CDR3 protein is CASSPSGQGEQYF. The CDR3 nucleotides are TGTGCCAGCAGCCCATCGGGACAAGGCGAGCAGTACTTC.

In its sample, this clone was seen a few times. The chain has TRBV6-5 and TRBJ1-4; tentatively, D is TRBD1 (5 bases). Trimming cost V 2 bases and J 7 bases, with 11 bases left between them. Looked up from germline, CDR1 is MNHEY and CDR2 is SVGAGI. This CDR3 has 14 residues. Written as DNA, the CDR3 is TGTGCCAGCAGTTACCAGAGGAGGGGTGAAAAACTGTTTTTT. Translation gives CASSYQRRGEKLFF.

The V call is TRBV20-1, the J call TRBJ2-5; D gene uncertain. CDR1 and CDR2 from the germline V gene are DFQATT and SNEGSKA (reference sequence). The length of the CDR3 is 11 residues. The germline V and J ends were trimmed by 3 bases and 2 bases, with 4 bases remaining between them. The CDR3 loop reads CSARAQETQYF. In nucleotides, the CDR3 is TGCAGTGCTAGGGCACAAGAGACCCAGTACTTC.

The chain recombines TRBV5-1 with TRBJ2-1; 8 bases align to TRBD2. The CDR3 consists of 14 residues. Germline trimming cut 3 bases from V and 9 bases from J; bases unmatched to any gene: 8. Germline lookup yields CDR1 SGHRS and CDR2 YFSETQ. The CDR3 spells CASSSGGQMGEQFF. DNA for the CDR3: TGCGCCAGCAGCTCGGGGGGGCAAATGGGTGAGCAGTTCTTC.

The CDR3 sequence: CASSSPLERGKETQYF. In nucleotides, the CDR3 is TGTGCCAGCAGCTCACCTTTGGAGCGGGGGAAGGAGACCCAGTACTTC. The V call is TRBV7-2, the J call TRBJ2-5; 8 nucleotides match TRBD2. The germline gives CDR1 SGHTA, CDR2 FQGNSA. The CDR3 has 16 amino acids. J gave up 5 bases and V 4 bases, and 12 bases lay outside the gene matches.

V usage is TRBV2 and J usage is TRBJ2-2, with D uncertain. V lost 7 bases, J lost 2 bases, and 11 bases lay in between. Germline CDR1 SNHLY, CDR2 FYNNEI. CDR3 length: 14 residues. The chain's CDR3 is CASNVALNTGELFF. In nucleotides, the CDR3 is TGTGCCAGCAATGTAGCCCTAAACACCGGGGAGCTGTTTTTT. Variable domain in full (rest from reference TRBV2 and TRBJ2-2): EPEVTQTPSHQVTQMGQEVILRCVPISNHLYFYWYRQILGQKVEFLVSFYNNEISEKSEIFDDQFSVERPDGSNFTLKIRSTKLEDSAMYFCASNVALNTGELFFGEGSRLTVL.

The rearrangement links TRBV18 to TRBJ2-5, with D tentatively TRBD2 (5 bases). The CDR3 contains 14 residues. The V end lost 5 bases, the J end lost 3 bases, and 13 bases lay between the germline ends. Germline V gene data show CDR1 as KGHSH and CDR2 as LQKENI. Written as DNA, the CDR3 is TGTGCCAGCTCATACGGACTTGCAGAAGAGACCCAGTACTTC. This sequence encodes CASSYGLAEETQYF.

The rearrangement joins TRBV10-2 to TRBJ1-1; TRBD1 aligns across 7 bases. The J segment lost 0 bases and the V segment lost 6 bases, leaving 7 bases of the junction unmatched. The CDR3 runs to 15 residues. CDR1 and CDR2 from the germline V gene are WSHSY and SAAADI. The CDR3 protein is CASSPGQRMNTEAFF. In DNA form, the CDR3 reads TGCGCCAGCAGCCCGGGACAGCGAATGAACACTGAAGCTTTCTTT.

This chain joins TRBV28 and TRBJ2-7; 8 positions agree with TRBD2. This CDR3 has 13 amino acids. V trimming: 10 bases; J trimming: 1 base; junction bases outside the gene matches: 6. Germline V gene lookup returns CDR1 MDHEN and CDR2 SYDVKM. CDR3 in DNA: TGTGCCACCGAGCGGGGGCCATCCTACGAGCAGTACTTC. Its translation: CATERGPSYEQYF. The whole variable domain, remainder taken from reference TRBV28 and TRBJ2-7, is DVKVTQSSRYLVKRTGEKVFLECVQDMDHENMFWYRQDPGLGLRLIYFSYDVKMKEKGDIPEGYSVSREKKERFSLILESASTNQTSMYLCATERGPSYEQYFGPGTRLTVT.

This chain uses TRBV5-1 with TRBJ2-5; D gene ambiguous. The length of the CDR3 is 13 residues. V lost 2 bases and J lost 0, with 5 bases in between. Looked up from germline, CDR1 is SGHRS and CDR2 is YFSETQ. The CDR3 sequence: CASSLQDQETQYF. The CDR3 DNA reads as TGCGCCAGCAGCTTACAAGACCAAGAGACCCAGTACTTC. Variable domain in full (rest from reference TRBV5-1 and TRBJ2-5): KAGVTQTPRYLIKTRGQQVTLSCSPISGHRSVSWYQQTPGQGLQFLFEYFSETQRNKGNFPGRFSGRQFSNSRSEMNVSTLELGDSALYLCASSLQDQETQYFGPGTRLLVL.

The rearrangement links TRBV5-4 to TRBJ1-6, with D unclear. CDR1 and CDR2 from the germline V gene are SGHNT and YYREEE (reference sequence). V was clipped by 4 bases and J by 7 bases, with 12 bases between them. The CDR3 sequence is 14 residues long. The CDR3, as DNA: TGTGCCAGCAGCGGGTGGGCAGTGAATTCACCCCTCCACTTT. Its protein is CASSGWAVNSPLHF.

J is TRBJ1-2 and V is TRBV28; unclear D gene. The ends were cut back, 6 bases at V and 4 bases at J, with 12 bases in the middle. The germline V gene has CDR1 MDHEN and CDR2 SYDVKM. The CDR3 is made up of 13 amino acids. The CDR3: CASRYPESYGYTF. The CDR3 DNA is TGTGCCAGCAGGTACCCGGAGAGCTATGGCTACACCTTC.

V is TRBV11-3 and J is TRBJ2-1; 12 nucleotides align to TRBD2. CDR1 and CDR2 (germline): SGHNT, YENEEA. CDR3 length equals 13 residues. V lost 5 bases and J lost 12; bases outside the gene matches: 5. Written as DNA, the CDR3 is TGTGCCAGCAGCCCACTAGCGGGGGGAAGGCAGTTCTTC. Translated: CASSPLAGGRQFF.

The chain joins TRBV5-1 to TRBJ1-1; TRBD1 might be the D (6 bases). Germline-derived CDR1 and CDR2 are SGHRS and YFSETQ. Trimming pared 4 bases from V and 4 bases from J, leaving 14 bases between. This CDR3 contains 14 residues. The CDR3 DNA is TGCGCCAGCAGCCCCAGGGGAGACGGCACTGAAGCTTTCTTT. Protein: CASSPRGDGTEAFF.

This chain links TRBV19 with TRBJ1-1; TRBD1 is a possible D gene (6 bases). Per the germline V gene, CDR1 is LNHDA and CDR2 is SQIVND (reference sequence). V was trimmed by 3 bases and J by 5 bases, leaving 13 bases between them. This CDR3 is built from 14 residues. The CDR3 nucleotides are TGTGCCAGTAGTATTGTACAGGGAAGGACTGAAGCTTTCTTT. It encodes CASSIVQGRTEAFF.

The rearrangement links TRBV12-5 to TRBJ2-2; 10 nucleotides line up with TRBD1. Germline V gives CDR1 LGHNT, CDR2 FRNRAP. J lost 3 bases, V lost 1 base, and 8 bases had no gene match. The CDR3 runs to 18 residues. CDR3 in amino acids: CASGLERPGTGDTGELFF. CDR3 in DNA: TGTGCTAGTGGTTTGGAGCGACCCGGGACAGGGGACACCGGGGAGCTGTTTTTT. Looking up the rest from reference TRBV12-5 and TRBJ2-2 gives the full variable domain: DARVTQTPRHKVTEMGQEVTMRCQPILGHNTVFWYRQTMMQGLELLAYFRNRAPLDDSGMPKDRFSAEMPDATLATLKIQPSEPRDSAVYFCASGLERPGTGDTGELFFGEGSRLTVL.

The rearrangement joins TRBV5-1 to TRBJ2-2, with 10 bases identical to TRBD1. CDR1 is SGHRS, CDR2 YFSETQ, per germline. This CDR3 has 17 amino acids. The junction had 10 bases not matched to a gene; V was cut back by 4 bases and J by 4 bases. CDR3 region: CASSRDPGTGVTGELFF. The DNA of the CDR3 is TGCGCCAGCAGCCGGGATCCCGGGACAGGGGTCACCGGGGAGCTGTTTTTT.

The chain recombines TRBV5-1 with TRBJ2-2; the match to TRBD2 covers 11 bases. The germline CDR1 and CDR2 sequences are SGHRS and YFSETQ. The CDR3 spans 15 residues. V trimming: 7 bases; J trimming: 7 bases; junction bases outside the gene matches: 9. CDR3 nucleotide sequence: TGCGCCAGCGTCCTCACTAGCGGGGGTATCGGGGAGCTGTTTTTT. Amino acids: CASVLTSGGIGELFF. Full variable domain (missing parts from reference TRBV5-1 and TRBJ2-2): KAGVTQTPRYLIKTRGQQVTLSCSPISGHRSVSWYQQTPGQGLQFLFEYFSETQRNKGNFPGRFSGRQFSNSRSEMNVSTLELGDSALYLCASVLTSGGIGELFFGEGSRLTVL.